The entry below gives a single TCR beta chain sequence along with its context. Per the authors' pipeline: Reference gene primer amplification gave estimated nucleated cell counts. Assay used: immunoSEQ multiplex PCR; TCRdb lists only in-frame clones, some missing. V and J calls and clone size follow that table, whereas D and trimming were derived from the DNA. The sample shows over 150,000 clones, approximately 84% of them seen only once. This sample was taken from a study of blood T cell repertoires in COVID-19. Turning to the study itself: The United States, Italy and Spain were the sources of the acute and convalescent COVID-19 samples. PBMCs, B-cell-depleted T cells, or T cells provided the cDNA or gDNA that made up the material.

This CDR3 has 13 amino acids. The V gene's germline CDR1 is SGHAT and CDR2 FQNNGV. The trim removed 2 bases at V and 7 bases at J, leaving 1 base unmatched. This receptor was obtained from a man between 18 and 35 years old with active or convalescent COVID-19. What was sequenced was peripheral blood. The rearrangement joins TRBV11-2 to TRBJ1-4, with TRBD1 matching 7 bases. The DNA for the CDR3 is TGTGCCAGCAGCTTAAGGGACAGTGAAAAACTGTTTTTT. Protein: CASSLRDSEKLFF.